Listed here are 24 T cell receptor beta chains from one sample, sequenced in a study of blood T cell repertoires in COVID-19 (dated by TCRdb to between 2020 and 2021). Library preparation employed the immunoSEQ multiplex PCR assay. TCRdb carries this immuneACCESS record with in-frame sequences only. Its versions omit some clonotypes, under half of them owing to an unresolved V gene in the studies checked, with the rest unexplained. In all, the sample holds about 160,000 clones, and around 82% of those were seen once. 7% of the sample lies in the top ten. Sample: peripheral blood. The source of these receptors is a woman aged 35 to 49 with COVID-19, enrolled during active disease.

The chain combines TRBV19 with TRBJ2-7; 8 positions agree with TRBD1. With V trimmed by 5 bases and J by 3 bases, 6 bases remained unmatched. Germline CDR1 reads LNHDA; CDR2 reads SQIVND (reference sequence). The CDR3 has 14 amino acids. CDR3 nucleotide sequence: TGTGCCAGTAGTGCGGACAGGGTTGGCTACGAGCAGTACTTC. It is translated as CASSADRVGYEQYF.

The rearrangement links TRBV18 to TRBJ2-7, with D possibly matching TRBD2 (5 bases). V shed 3 bases and J shed 6 bases, with 9 bases lying between them. Per the germline V gene, CDR1 is KGHSH and CDR2 is LQKENI. This CDR3 has 12 residues. The CDR3 DNA is TGTGCCAGCTCACCGTACGGGGTCGAGCAGTACTTC. It codes for CASSPYGVEQYF.

The chain links TRBV18 to TRBJ2-7, with TRBD2 matching over 12 bases. Germline loops: CDR1 KGHSH, CDR2 LQKENI. V lost 5 bases, J lost 3 bases, and 5 bases stayed unmatched. This CDR3 spans 15 amino acids. CDR3 amino acids: CASSAGLAGYYEQYF. CDR3 bases: TGTGCCAGCTCAGCTGGACTAGCGGGATACTACGAGCAGTACTTC.

The genes are TRBV25-1 and TRBJ2-5; perhaps TRBD1 as D (6 bases). The CDR3 is 16 residues long. Germline CDR1 and CDR2: MGHDK and SYGVNS. V lost 4 bases to trimming and J lost 0 bases, with 15 bases between them. Here the CDR3 DNA reads TGTGCCAGCAGTGTAAACAGGGTGTTAAACCAAGAGACCCAGTACTTC. It translates to CASSVNRVLNQETQYF.

The rearrangement links TRBV19 to TRBJ2-2; tentatively, D is TRBD1 (6 bases). CDR1 LNHDA and CDR2 SQIVND come from the germline V gene (reference sequence). Trimming took 3 bases from V and 2 from J, leaving 10 bases between them. The CDR3 has 15 residues. This CDR3 reads CASSIWTVNTGELFF. For the CDR3, the DNA is TGTGCCAGTAGTATTTGGACAGTAAACACCGGGGAGCTGTTTTTT. Complete variable domain (other parts from reference TRBV19 and TRBJ2-2): DGGITQSPKYLFRKEGQNVTLSCEQNLNHDAMYWYRQDPGQGLRLIYYSQIVNDFQKGDIAEGYSVSREKKESFPLTVTSAQKNPTAFYLCASSIWTVNTGELFFGEGSRLTVL.

This chain joins TRBV6-5 and TRBJ1-2, with D tentatively TRBD1 (6 bases). CDR1 and CDR2 from the germline V gene are MNHEY and SVGAGI. V was pared by 8 bases and J by 4 bases, with 11 bases between. CDR3 length: 12 amino acids. CDR3 amino acids: CASWGTTYGYTF. CDR3 in DNA: TGTGCCAGCTGGGGGACAACCTATGGCTACACCTTC.

V gene TRBV19 combines with J gene TRBJ2-1; 13 bases align to TRBD2. V trimming: 8 bases; J trimming: 8 bases; junction bases outside the gene matches: 9. The CDR3 is 15 amino acids. Germline V gives CDR1 LNHDA, CDR2 SQIVND (reference sequence). This chain's CDR3 is CASSVGLAGRYEQFF. CDR3 sequence (DNA): TGTGCCAGTTCCGTGGGACTAGCGGGAAGGTATGAGCAGTTCTTC.

The chain has TRBV2 and TRBJ1-4; 9 bases fit TRBD1. CDR3 length: 17 residues. With V trimmed by 7 bases and J by 4 bases, 13 bases remained unmatched. Germline CDR1 and CDR2: SNHLY and FYNNEI. The CDR3 here is CASKEDRGAGLNEKLFF. The CDR3 DNA sequence: TGTGCCAGCAAGGAAGACAGGGGGGCGGGGCTTAATGAAAAACTGTTTTTT. The variable domain in full, completed from reference TRBV2 and TRBJ1-4, reads EPEVTQTPSHQVTQMGQEVILRCVPISNHLYFYWYRQILGQKVEFLVSFYNNEISEKSEIFDDQFSVERPDGSNFTLKIRSTKLEDSAMYFCASKEDRGAGLNEKLFFGSGTQLSVL.

The chain links TRBV18 to TRBJ2-4; 9 positions agree with TRBD2. The CDR3 is 18 amino acids. Trimming took 2 bases from V and 0 from J; bases not matched to a gene: 8. The germline V gene has CDR1 KGHSH and CDR2 LQKENI. CDR3 in amino acids: CASSPMPSGAVAKNIQYF. The DNA for the CDR3 is TGTGCCAGCTCACCAATGCCTAGCGGGGCCGTAGCCAAAAACATTCAGTACTTC.

The gene calls are TRBV2 and TRBJ2-5, with D possibly TRBD2 on 6 matching bases. The germline gives CDR1 SNHLY, CDR2 FYNNEI. V lost 5 bases and J lost 5, with 18 bases in between. There are 15 residues in the CDR3. As DNA, the CDR3 is TGTGCCAGCAGTTTAATCGGGAGAAACGGGGAGACCCAGTACTTC. Its protein product is CASSLIGRNGETQYF. Full variable domain (remainder filled in from reference TRBV2 and TRBJ2-5): EPEVTQTPSHQVTQMGQEVILRCVPISNHLYFYWYRQILGQKVEFLVSFYNNEISEKSEIFDDQFSVERPDGSNFTLKIRSTKLEDSAMYFCASSLIGRNGETQYFGPGTRLLVL.

This clone appeared a few times. V and J are TRBV3-1 (or the pseudogene TRBV3-2) and TRBJ2-2; D is uncertain. The CDR3 consists of 14 residues. V lost 2 bases to trimming and J lost 1 base, with 5 bases between them. Germline loops: CDR1 LGHDT, CDR2 YNNKEL (reference sequence). Here the CDR3 DNA reads TGTGCCAGCAGCCAACTAGAGAACACCGGGGAGCTGTTTTTT. Translated, it gives CASSQLENTGELFF.

V is TRBV19 and J is TRBJ1-6, with 9 bases that match TRBD1. The CDR3 is made up of 13 amino acids. The V gene's germline CDR1 is LNHDA and CDR2 SQIVND (reference sequence). The ends lost 6 bases at V and 9 bases at J; junction bases unmatched: 3. This CDR3 reads CASSPDRGSPLHF. The CDR3, as DNA: TGTGCCAGTAGCCCGGACAGGGGTTCACCCCTCCACTTT.

The V and J genes are TRBV18 and TRBJ2-7, with D maybe TRBD2 (6 bases). Looked up from germline, CDR1 is KGHSH and CDR2 is LQKENI. The CDR3 has 14 amino acids. Trimming removed 6 bases from V and 1 base from J, with 13 bases in between. The CDR3 nucleotides are TGTGCCAGCTCCTCCGCGGGGATATCCTACGAGCAGTACTTC. As protein: CASSSAGISYEQYF.

On this clone itself: The sample has other DNA sequences that encode this CDR3 too. The V and J genes are TRBV3-1 (or the pseudogene TRBV3-2) and TRBJ2-2; TRBD2 aligns across 13 bases. Trimming cost V 4 bases and J 4 bases; bases outside gene matches: 3. CDR1 is LGHDT and CDR2 is YNNKEL in the germline V gene (reference sequence). The CDR3 totals 16 residues. CDR3 amino acids: CASSLRLAGGTGELFF. CDR3 in DNA: TGTGCCAGCAGCCTACGACTAGCGGGAGGCACCGGGGAGCTGTTTTTT.

J is TRBJ2-3 and V is TRBV19, with TRBD2 as a possible D gene (6 bases). The CDR3 is 14 residues long. From germline, CDR1 is LNHDA and CDR2 SQIVND (reference sequence). V lost 7 bases, J lost 2 bases, and 13 bases lay in between. CDR3 in DNA: TGTGCCAGTATAGGGTTGGGACTCACAGATACGCAGTATTTT. Amino acids: CASIGLGLTDTQYF.

The chain uses TRBV5-1 and TRBJ2-5; 11 positions agree with TRBD1. Germline CDR1 and CDR2: SGHRS and YFSETQ. This CDR3 is built from 15 residues. V was clipped by 4 bases and J by 5 bases; unmatched bases: 7. CDR3 protein: CASSTAGTGGETQYF. The CDR3 bases are TGCGCCAGCAGCACCGCCGGGACAGGGGGGGAGACCCAGTACTTC.

V gene TRBV7-9 combines with J gene TRBJ2-3; 7 bases line up with TRBD2. The CDR3 contains 15 residues. V lost 5 bases to trimming and J lost 4 bases; unmatched junction nucleotides: 9. Germline V gene sequence: CDR1 SEHNR, CDR2 FQNEAQ (reference sequence). The CDR3 coding sequence is TGTGCCAGCAGCCTTAATAGCGGGCTCGCAGATACGCAGTATTTT. Amino acids: CASSLNSGLADTQYF.

The V and J genes are TRBV5-6 and TRBJ1-2; 7 positions agree with TRBD1. CDR1 SGHDT and CDR2 YYEEEE come from the germline V gene. After removal of 1 base from V and 4 bases from J, the junction contained 4 bases not matched to a gene. The CDR3 extends over 14 amino acids. CDR3: CASSLMGTAYGYTF. CDR3 DNA: TGTGCCAGCAGCTTGATGGGGACAGCCTATGGCTACACCTTC.

The chain employs TRBV6-5 and TRBJ1-1; TRBD1 matches 9 bases. Germline V gives CDR1 MNHEY, CDR2 SVGAGI. V lost 5 bases to trimming and J lost 1 base; unmatched junction nucleotides: 2. The CDR3 covers 14 residues. CDR3 protein: CASSPGQGNTEAFF. DNA of the CDR3: TGTGCCAGCAGTCCGGGACAGGGGAACACTGAAGCTTTCTTT.

The CDR3 protein is CASSQPGGAVNHYEQYV. The CDR3 nucleotides are TGCGCCAGCAGTCAACCCGGGGGTGCGGTGAATCACTACGAGCAGTACGTC. The V call is TRBV23-1, the J call TRBJ2-7, with a weak D call TRBD2 (6 bases). TRBV23-1 is an open reading frame whose function is uncertain. With 2 bases removed from V and 3 bases from J, the gap between germline ends came to 20 bases. The CDR3 spans 17 residues.

The V call is TRBV6-2 or TRBV6-3, the J call TRBJ1-5; TRBD1 matches 7 bases. Germline values: CDR1 MNHEY, CDR2 SVGEGT. This CDR3 region has 16 residues. The J segment lost 3 bases and the V segment lost 6 bases, leaving 11 bases of the junction unmatched. The DNA of the CDR3 is TGTGCCAGCAGCTCAGGGGGGCGACGGGACAATCAGCCCCAGCATTTT. This codes for CASSSGGRRDNQPQHF.

This chain uses TRBV11-2 with TRBJ2-5, with 9 bases lining up with TRBD2. Per the germline V gene, CDR1 is SGHAT and CDR2 is FQNNGV. The CDR3 covers 15 residues. Trimming cost V 5 bases and J 4 bases; bases outside gene matches: 8. The CDR3 DNA reads TGTGCCAGCAGCCCTAATAGCGGGAGCACAGAGACCCAGTACTTC. This encodes CASSPNSGSTETQYF.

This clone showed up just a few times. The V call is TRBV7-9, the J call TRBJ1-6; no clear D. This CDR3 region has 17 residues. V shed 5 bases and J shed 0 bases, with 14 bases lying between them. Per germline, CDR1 SEHNR and CDR2 FQNEAQ (reference sequence). CDR3 DNA: TGTGCCAGCAGCCCTGGGCCGGGAAGCTCCTATAATTCACCCCTCCACTTT. Its translation is CASSPGPGSSYNSPLHF.

This chain connects TRBV5-4 to TRBJ1-4; no reliable D call. Deletions cut 4 bases from V and 0 bases from J, with 10 bases between. The CDR3 consists of 15 residues. CDR1 is SGHNT and CDR2 is YYREEE in the germline V gene (reference sequence). The CDR3 is CASSPGEATNEKLFF. In DNA form, the CDR3 reads TGTGCCAGCAGCCCTGGAGAGGCAACTAATGAAAAACTGTTTTTT.